This record looks at one TCR beta chain sequence and its context. The method was immunoSEQ multiplex PCR; TCRdb's version includes in-frame clones alone and lacks a portion of them. The repertoire holds almost 15,000 clones, with 65% to 85% as singletons. This specimen comes from a study of ipilimumab plus nivolumab after autologous stem cell transplantation. The CDR3 loop spans 13 amino acids. In germline, CDR1 is GTSNPN, CDR2 SVGIG (reference sequence). V gave up 2 bases and J gave up 8 bases, with 15 bases separating them. This receptor was taken from a male donor with primary mediastinal lymphoma. Sequencing was performed on PBMCs, taken in a trial of ipilimumab plus nivolumab as post-transplant consolidation. V is TRBV30 and J is TRBJ1-2; no definite D call. The chain's CDR3 is CAWSRDLFGGYTF. Written as DNA, the CDR3 is TGTGCCTGGAGTAGGGATCTCTTTGGAGGCTACACCTTC.